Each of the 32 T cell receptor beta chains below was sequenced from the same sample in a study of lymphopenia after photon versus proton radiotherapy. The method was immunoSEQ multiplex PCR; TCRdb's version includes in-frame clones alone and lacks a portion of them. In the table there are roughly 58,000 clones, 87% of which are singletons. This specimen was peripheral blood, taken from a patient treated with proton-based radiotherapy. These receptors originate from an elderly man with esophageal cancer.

CDR3 region: CASSLMMTGMGTDTQYF. CDR3 coding DNA: TGTGCCAGCAGCTTGATGATGACAGGGATGGGCACAGATACGCAGTATTTT. The chain couples TRBV5-8 to TRBJ2-3, with TRBD1 matching 7 bases. The germline V gene encodes CDR1 SGHTS and CDR2 YDEGEE. V trimming: 1 base; J trimming: 1 base; junction bases outside the gene matches: 9. This CDR3 contains 17 residues.

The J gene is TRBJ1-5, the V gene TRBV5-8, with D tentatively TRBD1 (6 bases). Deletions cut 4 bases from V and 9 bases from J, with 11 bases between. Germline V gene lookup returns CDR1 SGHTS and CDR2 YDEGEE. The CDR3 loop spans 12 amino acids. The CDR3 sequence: CASSKEQGPQHF. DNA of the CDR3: TGTGCCAGCAGCAAGGAACAGGGGCCCCAGCATTTT.

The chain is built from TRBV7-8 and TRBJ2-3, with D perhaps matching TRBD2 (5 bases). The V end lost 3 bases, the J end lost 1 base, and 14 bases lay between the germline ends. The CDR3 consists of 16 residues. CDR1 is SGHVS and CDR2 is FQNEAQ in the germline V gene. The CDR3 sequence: CASSFGDRDRTDTQYF. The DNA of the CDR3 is TGTGCCAGCAGCTTCGGGGATAGAGATCGCACAGATACGCAGTATTTT.

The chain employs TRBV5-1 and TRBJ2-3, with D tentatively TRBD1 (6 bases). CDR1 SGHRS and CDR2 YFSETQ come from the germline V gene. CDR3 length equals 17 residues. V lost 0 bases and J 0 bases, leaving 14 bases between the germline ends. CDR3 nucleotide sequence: TGCGCCAGCAGCTTGGGGCCCGGGACATTTAGCACAGATACGCAGTATTTT. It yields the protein CASSLGPGTFSTDTQYF.

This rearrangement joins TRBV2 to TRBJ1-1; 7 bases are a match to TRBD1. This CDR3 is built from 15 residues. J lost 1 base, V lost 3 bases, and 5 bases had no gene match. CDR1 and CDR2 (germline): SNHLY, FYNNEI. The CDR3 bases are TGTGCCAGCAGTGACAGGGGGATTGGGAACACTGAAGCTTTCTTT. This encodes CASSDRGIGNTEAFF.

The CDR3 sequence: CASSPQTGFGEQYF. The CDR3 DNA reads TGTGCCAGCAGCCCACAAACAGGGTTCGGCGAGCAGTACTTC. The chain recombines TRBV7-6 with TRBJ2-7; D might be TRBD1 (6 bases). The CDR3 extends over 14 amino acids. Germline CDR1 reads SGHVS; CDR2 reads FNYEAQ. The germline V and J ends were trimmed by 5 bases and 6 bases, with 17 bases remaining between them.

This CDR3 is CASSQGLAGQQETQYF. The CDR3 DNA reads as TGCGCCAGCAGCCAAGGTCTAGCGGGACAACAAGAGACCCAGTACTTC. The genes are TRBV4-1 and TRBJ2-5; 9 bases match TRBD2. Germline values: CDR1 MGHRA, CDR2 YSYEKL. The trim removed 1 base at V and 2 bases at J, leaving 5 bases unmatched. The CDR3 runs to 16 residues.

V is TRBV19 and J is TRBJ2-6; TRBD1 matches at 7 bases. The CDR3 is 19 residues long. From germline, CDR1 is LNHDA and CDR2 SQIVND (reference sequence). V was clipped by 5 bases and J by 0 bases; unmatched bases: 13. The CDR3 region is CASSHPSGTEGSGANVLTF. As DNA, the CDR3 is TGTGCCAGTAGTCATCCCTCGGGGACAGAGGGCTCTGGGGCCAACGTCCTGACTTTC. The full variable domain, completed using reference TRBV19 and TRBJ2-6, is DGGITQSPKYLFRKEGQNVTLSCEQNLNHDAMYWYRQDPGQGLRLIYYSQIVNDFQKGDIAEGYSVSREKKESFPLTVTSAQKNPTAFYLCASSHPSGTEGSGANVLTFGAGSRLTVL.

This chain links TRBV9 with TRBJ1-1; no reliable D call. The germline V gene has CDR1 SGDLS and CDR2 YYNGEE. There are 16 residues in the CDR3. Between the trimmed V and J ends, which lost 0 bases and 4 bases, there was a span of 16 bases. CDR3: CASSVGASSESTEAFF. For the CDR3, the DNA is TGTGCCAGCAGCGTAGGCGCCAGCTCGGAGAGCACTGAAGCTTTCTTT.

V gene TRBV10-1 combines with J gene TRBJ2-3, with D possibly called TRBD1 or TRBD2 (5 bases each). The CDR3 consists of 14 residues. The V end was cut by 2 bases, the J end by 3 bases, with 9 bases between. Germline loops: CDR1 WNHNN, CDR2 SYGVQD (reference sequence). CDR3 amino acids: CASSERDGTDTQYF. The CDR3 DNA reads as TGCGCCAGCAGTGAGCGGGACGGTACAGATACGCAGTATTTT.

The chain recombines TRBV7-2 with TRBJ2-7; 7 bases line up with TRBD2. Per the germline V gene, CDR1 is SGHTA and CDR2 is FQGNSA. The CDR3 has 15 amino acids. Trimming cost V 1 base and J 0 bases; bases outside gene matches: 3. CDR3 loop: CASSLGGSHSYEQYF. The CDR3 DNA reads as TGTGCCAGCAGCTTAGGCGGGAGTCACTCCTACGAGCAGTACTTC. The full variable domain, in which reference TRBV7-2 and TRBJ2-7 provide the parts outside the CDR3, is GAGVSQSPSNKVTEKGKDVELRCDPISGHTALYWYRQSLGQGLEFLIYFQGNSAPDKSGLPSDRFSAERTGGSVSTLTIQRTQQEDSAVYLCASSLGGSHSYEQYFGPGTRLTVT.

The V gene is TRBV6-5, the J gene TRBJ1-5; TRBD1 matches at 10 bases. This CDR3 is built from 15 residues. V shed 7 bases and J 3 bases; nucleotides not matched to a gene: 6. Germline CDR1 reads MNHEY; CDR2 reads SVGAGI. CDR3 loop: CASTPGTGANQPQHF. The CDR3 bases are TGTGCCAGCACCCCCGGGACAGGGGCCAATCAGCCCCAGCATTTT.

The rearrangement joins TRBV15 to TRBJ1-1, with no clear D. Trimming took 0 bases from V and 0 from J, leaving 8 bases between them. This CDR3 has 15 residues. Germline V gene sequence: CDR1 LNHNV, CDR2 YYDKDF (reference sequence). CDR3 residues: CATSRESGMNTEAFF. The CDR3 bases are TGTGCCACCAGCAGAGAGTCGGGGATGAACACTGAAGCTTTCTTT. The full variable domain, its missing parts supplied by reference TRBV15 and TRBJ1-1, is DAMVIQNPRYQVTQFGKPVTLSCSQTLNHNVMYWYQQKSSQAPKLLFHYYDKDFNNEADTPDNFQSRRPNTSFCFLDIRSPGLGDTAMYLCATSRESGMNTEAFFGQGTRLTVV.

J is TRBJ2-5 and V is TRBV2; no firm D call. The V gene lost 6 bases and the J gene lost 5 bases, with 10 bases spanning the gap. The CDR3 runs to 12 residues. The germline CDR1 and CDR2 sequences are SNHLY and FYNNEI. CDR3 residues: CASRVSQETQYF. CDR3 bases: TGTGCCAGCAGGGTTTCGCAGGAGACCCAGTACTTC.

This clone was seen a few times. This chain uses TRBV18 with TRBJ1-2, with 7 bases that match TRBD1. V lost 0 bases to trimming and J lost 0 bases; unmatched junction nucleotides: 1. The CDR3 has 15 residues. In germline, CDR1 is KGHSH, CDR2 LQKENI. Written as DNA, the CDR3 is TGTGCCAGCTCACCACCGGGACAGTCTAACTATGGCTACACCTTC. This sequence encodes CASSPPGQSNYGYTF.

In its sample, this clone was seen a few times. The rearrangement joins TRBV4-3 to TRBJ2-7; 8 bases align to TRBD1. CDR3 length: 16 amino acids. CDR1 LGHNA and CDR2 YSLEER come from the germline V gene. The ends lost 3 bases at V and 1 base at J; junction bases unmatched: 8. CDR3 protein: CASSHSATGESYEQYF. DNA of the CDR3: TGCGCCAGCAGCCACTCCGCGACAGGGGAGTCCTACGAGCAGTACTTC.

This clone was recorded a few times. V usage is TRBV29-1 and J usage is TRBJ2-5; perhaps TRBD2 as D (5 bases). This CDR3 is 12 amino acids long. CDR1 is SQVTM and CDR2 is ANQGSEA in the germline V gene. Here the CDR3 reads CSGVTGQETQYF. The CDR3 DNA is TGCAGTGGGGTGACGGGACAAGAGACCCAGTACTTC.

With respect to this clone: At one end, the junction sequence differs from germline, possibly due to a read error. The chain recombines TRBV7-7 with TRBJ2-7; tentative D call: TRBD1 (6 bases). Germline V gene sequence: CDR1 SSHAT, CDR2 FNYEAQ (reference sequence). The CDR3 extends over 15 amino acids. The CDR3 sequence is CASSPGPGDSYEQYF. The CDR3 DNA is TGTGCTAGCAGCCCAGGTCCAGGGGACTCCTACGAGCAGTACTTC.

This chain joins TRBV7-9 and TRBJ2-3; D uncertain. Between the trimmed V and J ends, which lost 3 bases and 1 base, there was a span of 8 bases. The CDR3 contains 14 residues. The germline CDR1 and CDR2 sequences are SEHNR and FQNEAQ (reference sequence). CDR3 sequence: CASSFYTGTDTQYF. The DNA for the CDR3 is TGTGCCAGCAGCTTCTATACGGGCACAGATACGCAGTATTTT.

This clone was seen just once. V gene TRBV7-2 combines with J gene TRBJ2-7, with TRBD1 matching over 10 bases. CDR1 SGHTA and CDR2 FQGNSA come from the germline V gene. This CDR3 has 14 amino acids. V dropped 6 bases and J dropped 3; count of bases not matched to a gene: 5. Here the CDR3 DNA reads TGTGCCAGCAGGAGTTGGACAGGGGGCTACGAGCAGTACTTC. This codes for CASRSWTGGYEQYF.

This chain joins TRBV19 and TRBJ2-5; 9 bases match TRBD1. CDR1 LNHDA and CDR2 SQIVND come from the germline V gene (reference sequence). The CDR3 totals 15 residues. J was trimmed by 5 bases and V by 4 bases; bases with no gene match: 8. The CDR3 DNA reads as TGTGCCAGTAGTACAGCGGGACAGGGTAGTGAGACCCAGTACTTC. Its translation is CASSTAGQGSETQYF.

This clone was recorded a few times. The chain's CDR3 is CASSKPGQGTEAFF. The CDR3 coding sequence is TGTGCCAGCAGTAAACCGGGACAGGGGACTGAAGCTTTCTTT. The chain has TRBV6-6 and TRBJ1-1; 10 nucleotides align to TRBD1. The CDR3 totals 14 residues. The germline V gene has CDR1 MNHNY and CDR2 SVGAGI (reference sequence). Trimming at V came to 5 bases and at J to 5 bases, leaving 5 bases not matched to a gene.

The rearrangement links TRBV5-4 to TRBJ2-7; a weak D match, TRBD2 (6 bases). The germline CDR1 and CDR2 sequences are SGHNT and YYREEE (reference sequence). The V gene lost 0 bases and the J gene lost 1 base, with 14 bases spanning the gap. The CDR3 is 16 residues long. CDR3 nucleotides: TGTGCCAGCAGCTTGGCCGGGAGTTATAAATCCTACGAGCAGTACTTC. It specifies CASSLAGSYKSYEQYF.

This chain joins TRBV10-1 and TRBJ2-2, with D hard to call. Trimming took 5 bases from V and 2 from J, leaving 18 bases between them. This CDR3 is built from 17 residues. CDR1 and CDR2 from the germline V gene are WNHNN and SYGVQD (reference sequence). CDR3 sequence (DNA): TGCGCCAGCAGTTCGCGGCACAGCACCACCAACACCGGGGAGCTGTTTTTT. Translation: CASSSRHSTTNTGELFF.

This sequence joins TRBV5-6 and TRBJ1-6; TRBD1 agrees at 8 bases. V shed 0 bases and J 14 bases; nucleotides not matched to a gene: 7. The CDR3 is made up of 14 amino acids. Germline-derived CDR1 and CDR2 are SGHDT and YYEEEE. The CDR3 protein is CASSLAGGFGTLHF. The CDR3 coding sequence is TGTGCCAGCAGCTTGGCAGGGGGCTTTGGCACCCTCCACTTT. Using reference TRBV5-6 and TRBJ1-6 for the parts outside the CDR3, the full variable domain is DAGVTQSPTHLIKTRGQQVTLRCSPKSGHDTVSWYQQALGQGPQFIFQYYEEEERQRGNFPDRFSGHQFPNYSSELNVNALLLGDSALYLCASSLAGGFGTLHFGNGTRLTVT.

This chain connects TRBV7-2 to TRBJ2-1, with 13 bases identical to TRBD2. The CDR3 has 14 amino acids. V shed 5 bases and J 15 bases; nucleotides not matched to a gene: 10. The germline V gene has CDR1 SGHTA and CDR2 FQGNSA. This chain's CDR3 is CASSPRTSGSPPFF. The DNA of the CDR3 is TGTGCCAGCAGCCCCCGGACTAGCGGGAGCCCCCCGTTCTTC.

CDR3 nucleotides: TGTGCCAGCAGCGTGGGACAGGGGTCTGCTCATCAGCCCCAGCATTTT. It translates to CASSVGQGSAHQPQHF. The genes are TRBV7-9 and TRBJ1-5; TRBD1 matches at 10 bases. Unmatched junction bases numbered 9, after V lost 5 bases and J lost 5 bases. The CDR3 extends over 16 amino acids. In germline, CDR1 is SEHNR, CDR2 FQNEAQ (reference sequence).

The CDR3 is CASSVEASGDTGELFF. The DNA for the CDR3 is TGTGCCAGCAGCGTAGAGGCTAGCGGGGACACCGGGGAGCTGTTTTTT. The gene calls are TRBV9 and TRBJ2-2; TRBD2 agrees at 9 bases. The CDR3 runs 16 residues. Germline V gene lookup returns CDR1 SGDLS and CDR2 YYNGEE. V was clipped by 0 bases and J by 3 bases; unmatched bases: 3.

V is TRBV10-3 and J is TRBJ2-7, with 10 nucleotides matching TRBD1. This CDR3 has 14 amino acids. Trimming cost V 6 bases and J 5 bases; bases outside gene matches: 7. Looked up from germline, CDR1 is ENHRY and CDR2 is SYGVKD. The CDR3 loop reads CAISADRGLHEQYF. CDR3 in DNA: TGTGCCATCAGCGCTGACAGGGGGCTCCACGAGCAGTACTTC.

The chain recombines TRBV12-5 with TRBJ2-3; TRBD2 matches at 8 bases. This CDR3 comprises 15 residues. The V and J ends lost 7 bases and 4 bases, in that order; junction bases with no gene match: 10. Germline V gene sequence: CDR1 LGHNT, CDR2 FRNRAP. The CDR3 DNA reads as TGTGCTAGTGTCGTGGGGCGGGGGGTTTCAGATACGCAGTATTTT. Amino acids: CASVVGRGVSDTQYF.

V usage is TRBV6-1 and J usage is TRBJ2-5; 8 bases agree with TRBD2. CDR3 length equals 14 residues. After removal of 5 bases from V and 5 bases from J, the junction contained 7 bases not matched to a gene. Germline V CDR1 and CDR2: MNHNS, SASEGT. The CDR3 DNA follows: TGTGCCAGCAGTCCAACGGGGGGGCAGGAGACCCAGTACTTC. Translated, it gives CASSPTGGQETQYF.

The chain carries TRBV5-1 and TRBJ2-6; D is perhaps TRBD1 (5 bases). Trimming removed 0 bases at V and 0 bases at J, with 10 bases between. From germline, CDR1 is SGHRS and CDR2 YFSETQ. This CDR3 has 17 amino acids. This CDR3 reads CASSLGQSLSGANVLTF. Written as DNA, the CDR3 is TGCGCCAGCAGCTTGGGACAGAGTCTCTCTGGGGCCAACGTCCTGACTTTC.